In this sample, the clone carrying this TCR beta chain turned up a few times. The sample is drawn from a study of blood T cell repertoires in COVID-19. About the research overall: Both acute and convalescent COVID-19 samples were obtained from the United States, Italy and Spain.

Using immunoSEQ multiplex PCR, the repertoire was profiled, and TCRdb retains in-frame clones only, with some absent. The profile shows roughly 300,000 clones, approximately 88% of them singletons. The CDR3 is made up of 15 amino acids. After removal of 4 bases from V and 4 bases from J, the junction contained 8 bases not matched to a gene. Germline CDR1 reads SGHRS; CDR2 reads YFSETQ. Sample: peripheral blood. The receptor's source is a man aged 18-30 years who had recovered from COVID-19. J is TRBJ1-3 and V is TRBV5-1; 7 bases align to TRBD1. CDR3 amino acids: CASSATGNEGNTIYF. In DNA form, the CDR3 reads TGCGCCAGCAGCGCGACAGGGAACGAGGGAAACACCATATATTTT. The whole variable domain, remainder taken from reference TRBV5-1 and TRBJ1-3, is KAGVTQTPRYLIKTRGQQVTLSCSPISGHRSVSWYQQTPGQGLQFLFEYFSETQRNKGNFPGRFSGRQFSNSRSEMNVSTLELGDSALYLCASSATGNEGNTIYFGEGSWLTVV.